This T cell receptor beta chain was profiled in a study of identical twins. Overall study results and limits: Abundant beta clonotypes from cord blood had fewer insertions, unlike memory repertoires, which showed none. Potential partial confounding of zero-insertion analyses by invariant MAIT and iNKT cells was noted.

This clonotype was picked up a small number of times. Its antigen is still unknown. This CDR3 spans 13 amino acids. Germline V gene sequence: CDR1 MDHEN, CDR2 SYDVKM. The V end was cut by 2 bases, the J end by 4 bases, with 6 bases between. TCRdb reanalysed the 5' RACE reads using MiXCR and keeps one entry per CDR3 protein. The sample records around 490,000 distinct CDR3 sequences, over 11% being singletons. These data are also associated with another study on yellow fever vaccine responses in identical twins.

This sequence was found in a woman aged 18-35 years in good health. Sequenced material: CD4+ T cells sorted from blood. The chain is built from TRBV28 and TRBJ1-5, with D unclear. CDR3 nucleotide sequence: TGTGCCAGCAGTTTAAGGCCGAATCAGCCCCAGCATTTT. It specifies CASSLRPNQPQHF.